These T cell receptor beta chains were read from a single sample in a study of shared clonotypes between healthy human individuals. Clones were read by immunoSEQ multiplex PCR, and TCRdb kept only the in-frame ones, dropping some. The profile shows under 1,100,000 clones, about 70% of them singletons. The material sequenced was memory CD4+ T cells sorted from blood. The origin of the receptors is a man between 18 and 35 years old in good health. The CDR3 runs from the conserved cysteine through the conserved F or W. Fields, in order: CDR3 protein, CDR3 DNA, clone size, V gene, D gene, CDR3 length, J gene. D genes are given only for firm matches. Where a row states a size, it is once, few, many or the class of an expanded clone; other rows omit it.

CDR3aa: CAISEGLAGVTDTQYF
CDR3nt: TGTGCCATCAGCGAGGGCCTAGCGGGGGTCACAGATACGCAGTATTTT
abundance: .
v_gene: TRBV10-3
d_gene: TRBD2
len: 16
j_gene: TRBJ2-3

CDR3aa: CASSPGGAETDTQYF
CDR3nt: TGTGCCAGCTCACCAGGGGGGGCAGAAACAGATACGCAGTATTTT
abundance: .
v_gene: TRBV18
d_gene: .
len: 15
j_gene: TRBJ2-3

CDR3aa: CASGSDPGAAYNEQFF
CDR3nt: TGCGCCAGCGGGTCGGATCCGGGAGCCGCCTACAATGAGCAGTTCTTC
abundance: .
v_gene: TRBV5-1
d_gene: .
len: 16
j_gene: TRBJ2-1

CDR3aa: CASSQPGHTLDTQYF
CDR3nt: TGTGCCAGCAGTCAACCGGGACATACATTAGATACGCAGTATTTT
abundance: .
v_gene: TRBV25-1
d_gene: .
len: 15
j_gene: TRBJ2-3

CDR3aa: CASSDSRRSDEQYF
CDR3nt: TGTGCCAGCAGTGATTCGAGACGCAGCGACGAGCAGTACTTC
abundance: .
v_gene: TRBV5-4
d_gene: .
len: 14
j_gene: TRBJ2-7

CDR3aa: CAWSLSGELFF
CDR3nt: TGTGCCTGGAGCCTATCTGGGGAGCTGTTTTTT
abundance: few
v_gene: TRBV30
d_gene: .
len: 11
j_gene: TRBJ2-2

CDR3aa: CASSHTLLGAGESSYNEQFF
CDR3nt: TGTGCCAGCAGCCATACCCTGTTGGGTGCCGGAGAGAGCTCCTACAATGAGCAGTTCTTC
abundance: once
v_gene: TRBV13
d_gene: .
len: 20
j_gene: TRBJ2-1

CDR3aa: CASGGAATQYF
CDR3nt: TGTGCCAGCGGGGGGGCGGCTACGCAGTATTTT
abundance: few
v_gene: TRBV2
d_gene: .
len: 11
j_gene: TRBJ2-3

CDR3aa: CASSLASFSYEQYF
CDR3nt: TGTGCCAGCAGCTTAGCCTCATTCTCCTACGAGCAGTACTTC
abundance: .
v_gene: TRBV11-2
d_gene: .
len: 14
j_gene: TRBJ2-7

CDR3aa: CASSDNPNTEAFF
CDR3nt: TGTGCCAGCAGCGACAACCCGAACACTGAAGCTTTCTTT
abundance: once
v_gene: TRBV16
d_gene: .
len: 13
j_gene: TRBJ1-1

CDR3aa: CASSFTGTSGTDTQYF
CDR3nt: TGTGCCAGCAGCTTTACCGGGACTAGCGGAACAGATACGCAGTATTTT
abundance: .
v_gene: TRBV11-1
d_gene: TRBD2
len: 16
j_gene: TRBJ2-3

CDR3aa: CASSRLLGTGGSYEQYF
CDR3nt: TGTGCCAGCAGCCGTTTGCTGGGGACAGGGGGCTCCTACGAGCAGTACTTC
abundance: .
v_gene: TRBV5-4
d_gene: TRBD1
len: 17
j_gene: TRBJ2-7

CDR3aa: CASTSLGQVYNEQFF
CDR3nt: TGCGCCAGCACCTCTCTGGGACAGGTCTACAATGAGCAGTTCTTC
abundance: few
v_gene: TRBV5-1
d_gene: TRBD1
len: 15
j_gene: TRBJ2-1

CDR3aa: CASSQNDRSYNEQFF
CDR3nt: TGCGCCAGCAGCCAAAACGACCGCTCCTACAATGAGCAGTTCTTC
abundance: .
v_gene: TRBV4-1
d_gene: .
len: 15
j_gene: TRBJ2-1

CDR3aa: CASSLSIGDTQYF
CDR3nt: TGTGCCAGCAGCTTATCCATCGGAGATACGCAGTATTTT
abundance: .
v_gene: TRBV7-2
d_gene: .
len: 13
j_gene: TRBJ2-3

CDR3aa: CASSKPYTPKGKNIQYF
CDR3nt: TGTGCCAGCAGCAAACCCTACACTCCTAAAGGCAAAAACATTCAGTACTTC
abundance: .
v_gene: TRBV21-1
d_gene: .
len: 17
j_gene: TRBJ2-4

CDR3aa: CAWSPVWDREGRSLHF
CDR3nt: TGTGCCTGGAGTCCGGTGTGGGACAGGGAAGGTCGCTCCCTCCACTTT
abundance: few
v_gene: TRBV30
d_gene: TRBD1
len: 16
j_gene: TRBJ1-6

CDR3aa: CAWSAAGTPPYEQYF
CDR3nt: TGTGCCTGGAGTGCGGCCGGGACCCCTCCCTACGAGCAGTACTTC
abundance: .
v_gene: TRBV30
d_gene: .
len: 15
j_gene: TRBJ2-7

CDR3aa: CASSARPGQVNNEQFF
CDR3nt: TGTGCCAGCAGTGCGAGACCGGGACAGGTCAACAATGAGCAGTTCTTC
abundance: many
v_gene: TRBV6-1
d_gene: TRBD1
len: 16
j_gene: TRBJ2-1

CDR3aa: CASSPNRGGYEQYF
CDR3nt: TGCGCCAGCAGCCCCAACAGGGGAGGTTACGAGCAGTACTTC
abundance: .
v_gene: TRBV5-1
d_gene: .
len: 14
j_gene: TRBJ2-7

CDR3aa: CASRRSGSGGTEAFF
CDR3nt: TGTGCCAGTAGGCGGTCGGGCTCAGGTGGCACTGAAGCTTTCTTT
abundance: .
v_gene: TRBV19
d_gene: .
len: 15
j_gene: TRBJ1-1

CDR3aa: CASSLVLAGGDTQYF
CDR3nt: TGTGCCAGCAGCTTGGTACTAGCGGGGGGAGATACGCAGTATTTT
abundance: .
v_gene: TRBV5-4
d_gene: TRBD2
len: 15
j_gene: TRBJ2-3

CDR3aa: CASSYGGITEAFF
CDR3nt: TGTGCCAGCAGTTACGGGGGGATCACTGAAGCTTTCTTT
abundance: .
v_gene: TRBV6-5
d_gene: .
len: 13
j_gene: TRBJ1-1

CDR3aa: CASRTLAGEETQYF
CDR3nt: TGTGCCAGCAGGACGCTAGCGGGAGAAGAGACCCAGTACTTC
abundance: .
v_gene: TRBV6-5
d_gene: TRBD2
len: 14
j_gene: TRBJ2-5

CDR3aa: CASSLEPNGRGDTEAFF
CDR3nt: TGCGCCAGCAGCTTAGAGCCCAACGGGAGGGGTGACACTGAAGCTTTCTTT
abundance: .
v_gene: TRBV5-1
d_gene: .
len: 17
j_gene: TRBJ1-1

CDR3aa: CASRMDRLNTEAFF
CDR3nt: TGTGCCAGCAGGATGGACAGACTTAACACTGAAGCTTTCTTT
abundance: once
v_gene: TRBV2
d_gene: .
len: 14
j_gene: TRBJ1-1

CDR3aa: CASSSGQVGETQYF
CDR3nt: TGTGCCAGCAGCTCCGGACAGGTTGGGGAGACCCAGTACTTC
abundance: .
v_gene: TRBV7-2
d_gene: TRBD1
len: 14
j_gene: TRBJ2-5

CDR3aa: CASSLEGQSNQPQHF
CDR3nt: TGCGCCAGCAGCTTGGAGGGACAGTCCAATCAGCCCCAGCATTTT
abundance: .
v_gene: TRBV5-1
d_gene: TRBD1
len: 15
j_gene: TRBJ1-5

CDR3aa: CASSPLGHNTEAFF
CDR3nt: TGTGCCAGCAGCCCACTGGGGCACAACACTGAAGCTTTCTTT
abundance: .
v_gene: TRBV13
d_gene: .
len: 14
j_gene: TRBJ1-1

CDR3aa: CASSLPPNTEAFF
CDR3nt: TGTGCCAGCAGCCTGCCACCGAACACTGAAGCTTTCTTT
abundance: few
v_gene: TRBV5-6
d_gene: .
len: 13
j_gene: TRBJ1-1

CDR3aa: CASSSGQGWSTEAFF
CDR3nt: TGTGCCAGCAGCTCCGGACAGGGATGGAGCACTGAAGCTTTCTTT
abundance: .
v_gene: TRBV7-9
d_gene: TRBD1
len: 15
j_gene: TRBJ1-1

CDR3aa: CASSYSTGSGNTIYF
CDR3nt: TGTGCCAGCAGTTACTCGACAGGGTCTGGAAACACCATATATTTT
abundance: .
v_gene: TRBV6-5
d_gene: TRBD1
len: 15
j_gene: TRBJ1-3

CDR3aa: CASSWLEASMGTEAFF
CDR3nt: TGTGCCAGCAGTTGGTTGGAGGCCTCCATGGGCACTGAAGCTTTCTTT
abundance: .
v_gene: TRBV27
d_gene: .
len: 16
j_gene: TRBJ1-1

CDR3aa: CAISESGPGNTIYF
CDR3nt: TGTGCCATCAGTGAATCGGGGCCTGGAAACACCATATATTTT
abundance: .
v_gene: TRBV10-3
d_gene: .
len: 14
j_gene: TRBJ1-3